This T cell receptor beta chain originates from a study of cytomegalovirus exposure and HLA in healthy donors (TCRdb year 2017). About the full investigation: In an earlier analysis of approximately 500 of the donors, under 300 Gb of sequence data and 100 million or so unique TCR beta sequences from roughly 200 million T cells were reported. An early release covering 550 to 650 HLA-typed donors comprised approximately 290 gigabases of sequencing data and around 80 million unique TCR sequences. Among the roughly 430 genotyped donors, roughly 80% belonged to the genetic ancestry cluster associated with self-reported Caucasian donors. The study aimed to test whether cataloging public T cell receptors could reveal signatures of past pathogen exposure. Using immunosequencing, the study profiled T cell repertoires from 666 subjects and related those repertoires to cytomegalovirus serostatus. Besides the first cohort of more than 650 subjects, a separate validation cohort made up of 120 different subjects was used. To predict cytomegalovirus infection status, the study brought together high-throughput TCR immunosequencing, statistical association of individual TCRs with disease status, and machine learning. A later analysis re-examined previously published TCR beta repertoires from more than 650 donors and added high-resolution HLA genotyping to investigate patterns of TCR occurrence. The later analysis used no new phenotypic data to find candidate immune exposures, relying instead on TCR beta sequences and their occurrence across donors. An earlier analysis of fewer than 700 of the donors applied high-throughput TCR beta sequencing to assess whether each TCR beta V gene segment acted as functional or pseudogenic. Donor age, sex, ethnicity and CMV serostatus were compiled alongside the repertoire data. In a later genetic analysis, genome-wide SNP genotypes for 398 of the 666 donors were used, and that subset was treated as a discovery cohort. All discovery cohort repertoires had been generated using a single sequencing platform. HLA typing included class I and class II loci at four-digit resolution. Typing coverage varied by locus: about 620-630 donors for A, B, C, DRB1 and DQB1; more than 500 for DQA1; some 610 for DPA1; more than 450 for DPB1. Because of strong linkage in the cohort, roughly five DR-DQ haplotypes were treated as single units for association and clustering. Across around 400 genotyped donors of the cohort, an average of about 200,000 unique TCR beta nucleotide sequences per donor were sequenced, and about a sixth of those sequences were non-productive.

Library preparation was by the immunoSEQ multiplex PCR assay. For the multiplex PCR, a mixture combining 60 forward primers for TCR Vbeta segments and 13 reverse primers for TCR Jbeta segments was used. Amplification of the CDR3 region of rearranged TCR beta genes was performed with a multiplex PCR assay on genomic DNA. The amplified TCR beta libraries were sequenced on the Illumina HiSeq System as 87-base-pair reads. As for how the authors treated the data: In a later analysis, tens of millions of unique TCR beta chains were counted across the 650 to 750 repertoires, and about 9.9 million of these chains were shared by at least two donors. A nearest-neighbor algorithm error-corrected the raw reads and collapsed the reads into unique sequences, merging closely related sequences to remove PCR and sequencing errors. CDR3 sequences were aligned to IMGT reference sequences to assign V, D and J gene segments. Each retained sequence needed at least a six-nucleotide match to both a V gene segment and a J gene segment. Rearrangements were classified as productive when the CDR3 lacked stop codons and remained in frame with V and J, and all other rearrangements were classified as non-productive. Following IMGT convention, CDR3 was defined as the stretch from the second conserved V-encoded cysteine up to the conserved J-encoded phenylalanine. Sequences without an unambiguous match to a single V gene segment were excluded from the earlier analysis of about 630 of the donors. An earlier analysis of several hundred of the donors classified V segments as functional when productive rearrangements were above 56.7% and as segregating when the standard deviation between donors was above 5%. A statistical classification framework was built to diagnose cytomegalovirus status from the catalog of TCR beta chain sequences. In a later analysis, V and J genes were assigned by comparing TCR nucleotide sequences against IMGT/GENE-DB human TR gene sequences. The TCRdist pipeline was used in a later analysis to assign CDR3 sequences and most-parsimonious VDJ recombination scenarios. In a later analysis, each TCR beta chain was defined by its CDR3 amino acid sequence together with its V-gene family, and reads lacking a unique V-gene family were excluded. A later analysis removed 550 to 650 highly shared, low-generation-probability nucleotide sequences to deal with suspected cross-contamination and a sequencing artifact. In a later analysis, a clonal expansion index was calculated for each public chain from normalized within-repertoire ranks of inferred template counts. A later analysis computed generation probabilities with a VDJ recombination model fitted to out-of-frame rearrangements, and checked the results against IGoR. In a later analysis, hypergeometric tests were used to score TCR-TCR, TCR-HLA and TCR-CMV co-occurrence, with a repertoire-size bias correction applied to TCR pairs. False discovery rates were estimated in a later analysis by permuting HLA or CMV assignments 20 times. In a later analysis, co-occurring TCRs were grouped with DBSCAN, and TCRdist sequence similarity was added when clustering was performed within HLA-allele-positive subsets. For co-occurrence clustering, repertoires with fewer than 30,000 or more than 120,000 public chains were excluded, along with five repertoires with anomalous nucleotide sharing. The clones in this table, taken by TCRdb from immuneACCESS, are in-frame only. Not every clone is retained; where verified, under half of the shortfall comes from an unresolved V gene, and the cause of the rest is unknown. The V and J calls and clone size are taken from that table; D and trimming were inferred from the DNA. Within this sample are roughly 110,000 clones, with less than 85% of them counted one time only. Around 13% of the sample belongs to the ten largest clones.

As concerns this clone: What antigen it recognizes has not been identified. Base-call qualities are not available, and no considerably larger clone is one nucleotide away.

At the junction V is shortened by 5 bases and J by 12 bases; bases outside the gene matches: 10. Including cysteine and phenylalanine, the CDR3 has 13 amino acids. Here the CDR3 DNA is all that survives: 39 bases in frame from base 1. The germline V gene encodes CDR1 SGHDN and CDR2 FVKESK. In total, roughly 670 healthy bone marrow donors made up the cohort. At the time of sampling, every cohort member was nominally healthy, though immune exposures that went unrecorded were likely present. The donor was CMV seropositive and belonged to the group of 250 to 300 seropositive cohort members. A peripheral blood sample was collected from each donor, and TCR beta sequencing was performed on peripheral blood mononuclear cells. Genomic DNA extraction from the blood cell samples was performed with the Qiagen DNeasy Blood Extraction Kit. On the study overall, not on this receptor specifically: Because some donors lacked HLA typing at each locus, the association tests relied only on the typed subset. According to a later genetic analysis, donors in an Asian-associated ancestry cluster had fewer N-insertions in productive TCRs than the roughly 660-donor mean. A later analysis found that TCR association rates varied across HLA loci, with DRB1 alleles showing the most associated TCRs and HLA-C alleles the fewest. V-gene and J-gene trimming of TCR beta chains was associated with a missense DCLRE1C variant in a later genetic analysis, and the association was replicated in an independent cohort. Sequencing depth was assumed to be roughly uniform across donors in the presence/absence analyses, though that assumption may not hold. The classifier was reported to diagnose cytomegalovirus status with high specificity and sensitivity in both the original and validation cohorts. For the cohort, immune exposure information was limited to CMV serostatus. About 17 rarely observed V segments, including chromosome 9 orphons, were excluded from the earlier analysis of a few hundred of the donors because counts were too low. An earlier analysis of around 600 of the donors showed that most TCR beta V segments appeared in productive rearrangements either about 87% or about 30% of the time, which broadly matched IMGT annotations. A later analysis found that HLA-associated TCR beta chains were more clonally expanded and had lower generation probabilities than equally common non-associated chains. A cluster of highly shared sequence variants was judged likely to be a technical artifact of the sequencing pipeline. A further reported finding was that TCR beta sequences accurately predicted the HLA-A and HLA-B alleles for most subjects in the first cohort. Some IMGT-functional V segments, including TRBV6-2 and TRBV6-3, could not be told apart with the 87-base-pair reads, so those segments were excluded. A later analysis found that most CMV-associated TCR beta chains appeared HLA-restricted, with HLA associations seemingly driven largely by CMV exposure. Assigning TCR associations to individual alleles was difficult when HLA alleles, especially DR and DQ, strongly co-occurred. A later analysis reported that several top co-occurrence clusters appeared linked to parvovirus B19, influenza, CMV and Epstein-Barr virus. At a false discovery rate of 0.05, a later analysis linked 16,951 TCR beta sequences to specific HLA alleles. Correlated functional status among segregating V segments might be attributable to linkage disequilibrium, but an unknown experimental factor could not be ruled out. In this cohort, only TCR beta chains were sequenced, and detectable features were limited by the absence of alpha or paired-chain data. In vitro tests confirmed that a few of the cytomegalovirus-associated TCR beta chains recognize cytomegalovirus antigens. Across donors, most TCR sequences were observed very rarely, whereas some public TCRs were present in many individuals. The study gave a list of more than 150 TCR beta chains associated with cytomegalovirus. According to the authors, the approach could potentially be generalized to other disease states and immunological phenotypes.

The receptor chain draws on TRBV14 and TRBJ1-1; TRBD1 agrees with 9 junctional bases. The specimen was PBMCs. The sequence was obtained from a woman in her thirties or forties in good health and CMV-seropositive. The DNA reads TGTGCCAGCAGCATGGGACAGGGACTGAAATCTTTCTTT. It encodes CASSMGQGLKSFF.